Listed below are T cell receptor beta chains from one sample, sequenced in a study of T cells in Graves' hyperthyroidism and ophthalmopathy. TCRdb re-analysed the multiplex PCR reads in MiXCR, keeping a single row per CDR3 protein. The sample comprises about 570,000 distinct CDR3 sequences, around 45% of which are singletons, and 15% to 20% rests with the top ten. Sequenced sample: peripheral blood or thyroid tissue (not recorded which). The source of these receptors is an adult woman with Graves' disease, either hyperthyroidism or ophthalmopathy (not recorded which). The CDR3 runs from the conserved cysteine through the conserved F or W. A D gene is named only where the DNA matches it firmly. Rows give clone size only sometimes, using once, few, many, or a class for an expanded clone.

TRBJ1-4 few NA TRBV28 CASSLLRESNEKLFF TGTGCCAGCAGTTTGTTGAGAGAATCTAATGAAAAACTGTTTTTT
TRBJ1-6 many NA TRBV20-1 CSARDFRESSYNSPLHF TGCAGTGCTAGAGATTTCAGGGAGAGCTCCTATAATTCACCCCTCCACTTT
TRBJ1-3 NA TRBD1 TRBV29-1 CSVGGDRGNTIYF TGCAGCGTTGGCGGGGACAGGGGAAACACCATATATTTT
TRBJ2-1 NA NA TRBV7-9 CASKDSFNEQFF TGTGCCAGCAAGGATAGCTTCAATGAGCAGTTCTTC
TRBJ1-5 many NA TRBV5-4 CASSHCGGEYSNQPQHF TGTGCCAGCAGCCATTGCGGCGGAGAATATAGCAATCAGCCCCAGCATTTT
TRBJ2-7 NA NA TRBV2 CASSGPGPVSREQYF TGTGCCAGCAGTGGGCCGGGACCCGTATCACGGGAGCAGTATTTC
TRBJ2-5 NA NA TRBV7-8 CASSPRLSGAGAMETQYF TGTGCCAGCAGCCCTCGGCTGTCGGGGGCAGGGGCAATGGAGACCCAGTACTTC
TRBJ2-7 many TRBD2 TRBV5-1 CASSDGTSGRSEQYF TGCGCCAGCAGCGACGGGACTAGCGGGAGGTCCGAGCAGTACTTC
TRBJ1-2 many TRBD1 TRBV14 CASSPRQGDGYTF TGTGCCAGCAGCCCCCGACAGGGAGATGGCTACACCTTC
TRBJ2-7 many NA TRBV5-1 CASSLLSTVSSSYEQYF TGCGCCAGCAGCCTCCTATCCACGGTGTCGAGCTCCTACGAGCAGTACTTC
TRBJ2-2 NA NA TRBV12-3/TRBV12-4 CASIKTGTGELFF TGTGCCAGCATCAAAACCGGGACCGGGGAGCTGTTTTTT
TRBJ1-6 many TRBD1 TRBV9 CASSGVGQGVETLHF TGTGCCAGCAGCGGCGTAGGACAGGGTGTCGAAACCCTCCACTTT
TRBJ1-1 many NA TRBV7-2 CASSLGPLEHTEAFF TGTGCCAGCAGCTTAGGACCCCTAGAGCACACTGAAGCTTTCTTT
TRBJ2-7 many TRBD1 TRBV7-2 CASSLANRGNDEQYF TGTGCCAGCAGCTTAGCTAACAGGGGGAACGACGAGCAGTACTTC
TRBJ1-1 NA TRBD1 TRBV6-1 CASSDVRGRAFF TGTGCCAGCAGTGATGTCAGGGGGAGAGCTTTCTTT
TRBJ1-6 few TRBD1 TRBV18 CASSKEQGSSPLHF TGTGCCAGCTCAAAGGAACAGGGGTCTTCACCCCTCCACTTT
TRBJ1-2 NA TRBD1 TRBV10-3 CAISMRQGGDGYTF TGTGCCATCAGTATGCGACAGGGTGGTGATGGCTACACCTTC